This T cell receptor (beta chain) stems from a study of beta chain features in type 1 diabetes. The authors reverse transcribed all of the isolated RNA, so sequencing captured expressed TCRB transcripts. Using immunoSEQ multiplex PCR, the repertoire was profiled, and TCRdb retains in-frame clones only, with some absent. Among about 230,000 clones listed, more than 9% were seen once. Trimming shortened V by 7 bases and J by 7 bases, and 14 bases separated the two germline ends. There are 13 residues in the CDR3. Per germline, CDR1 MNHEY and CDR2 SVGAGI. Study-level points and caveats: For Type 1 diabetes patients, all four CD4+ subsets carried TCRB CDR3s that were moderately but significantly shorter.

For this clone: Its antigen remains unknown.

The sequenced sample was naive CD4+ T cells from blood. The V and J genes are TRBV6-5 and TRBJ1-5; D is possibly TRBD1 (6 bases). The sequence derives from a woman in her late teens or twenties in good health. The CDR3 protein is CASTTRGGQPQHF. CDR3 nucleotides: TGTGCCAGCACTACCAGGGGCGGGCAGCCCCAGCATTTT.